These 14 T cell receptor beta chains were sequenced from one sample in a study of OX40 agonist ivuxolimab in advanced cancers. The table came from immunoSEQ multiplex PCR; TCRdb's copy has only in-frame clones and leaves some out. In the table there are approximately 70,000 clones, about nine tenths of which are singletons. Sequences were derived from CD4+ or CD8+ T cells sorted from blood, sampled in a trial of the OX40 agonist ivuxolimab. These receptors were taken from an adult with an advanced solid tumor such as melanoma, head and neck, liver or kidney cancer.

The CDR3 here is CASSDIVYNEQFF. The CDR3 DNA reads as TGTGCCAGCAGCGACATCGTCTACAATGAGCAGTTCTTC. V usage is TRBV7-6 and J usage is TRBJ2-1; D uncertain. V was pared by 5 bases and J by 3 bases, with 8 bases between. CDR3 size: 13 residues. The V gene's germline CDR1 is SGHVS and CDR2 FNYEAQ.

This chain links TRBV13 with TRBJ1-1; D not certain. Trimming pared 1 base from V and 0 bases from J, leaving 15 bases between. Germline V lookup: CDR1 PRHDT, CDR2 FYEKMQ (reference sequence). The length of the CDR3 is 17 residues. The CDR3 protein is CASSLAEFEGLNTEAFF. The CDR3 DNA is TGTGCCAGCAGCTTAGCAGAGTTCGAGGGCCTGAACACTGAAGCTTTCTTT.

The gene calls are TRBV28 and TRBJ2-3, with no clear D. The V end was cut by 3 bases, the J end by 2 bases, with 6 bases between. This CDR3 is 13 amino acids long. CDR1 and CDR2 (germline): MDHEN, SYDVKM. The CDR3 region has the DNA TGTGCCAGCAGTTTGGGTATCACAGATACGCAGTATTTT. Amino acids: CASSLGITDTQYF.

The rearrangement joins TRBV7-6 to TRBJ2-7; 7 positions match TRBD2. This CDR3 comprises 15 residues. J lost 0 bases, V lost 8 bases, and 10 bases had no gene match. Germline values: CDR1 SGHVS, CDR2 FNYEAQ. The DNA for the CDR3 is TGTGCCAGCCGAGCGGGACCGGAAAGCTCCTACGAGCAGTACTTC. Translation: CASRAGPESSYEQYF.

This rearrangement joins TRBV19 to TRBJ1-1, with unresolved D. V lost 1 base to trimming and J lost 2 bases, with 5 bases between them. CDR1 and CDR2 (germline): LNHDA, SQIVND (reference sequence). CDR3 length: 13 amino acids. CDR3: CASSIGKNTEAFF. The CDR3 DNA reads as TGTGCCAGTAGTATAGGGAAAAACACTGAAGCTTTCTTT. The variable domain in full, with the rest retrieved from reference TRBV19 and TRBJ1-1, is DGGITQSPKYLFRKEGQNVTLSCEQNLNHDAMYWYRQDPGQGLRLIYYSQIVNDFQKGDIAEGYSVSREKKESFPLTVTSAQKNPTAFYLCASSIGKNTEAFFGQGTRLTVV.

The chain is built from TRBV6-6 and TRBJ2-7; no definite D call. The CDR3 is 11 residues long. The germline V and J ends were trimmed by 2 bases and 5 bases, with 4 bases remaining between them. Germline V gene lookup returns CDR1 MNHNY and CDR2 SVGAGI (reference sequence). CDR3 nucleotide sequence: TGTGCCAGCAGTTACGGGGACGAGCAGTACTTC. Its protein product is CASSYGDEQYF.

This rearrangement joins TRBV4-3 to TRBJ2-7, with a tentative D call TRBD1 (5 bases). Per the germline V gene, CDR1 is LGHNA and CDR2 is YSLEER. Trimming took off 0 bases at V and 6 bases at J, with 9 bases between the two ends. The length of the CDR3 is 13 residues. Here the CDR3 DNA reads TGCGCCAGCAGCCAAGACTGGGGCGGCGAGCAGTACTTC. Its protein product is CASSQDWGGEQYF.

V is TRBV27 and J is TRBJ2-2; D remains ambiguous. Per the germline V gene, CDR1 is MNHEY and CDR2 is SMNVEV (reference sequence). The CDR3 has 15 residues. Trimming pared 5 bases from V and 2 bases from J, leaving 12 bases between. CDR3 coding DNA: TGTGCCAGCAGTGGACGTATAGGAAACACCGGGGAGCTGTTTTTT. Protein product: CASSGRIGNTGELFF.

The rearrangement links TRBV19 to TRBJ1-1, with TRBD1 as a possible D gene (5 bases). Trimming left V 3 bases short and J 8 bases short, with 7 bases between. CDR3 size: 11 residues. Per the germline V gene, CDR1 is LNHDA and CDR2 is SQIVND (reference sequence). CDR3 protein: CASSMGPEAFF. CDR3 nucleotides: TGTGCCAGTAGTATGGGGCCCGAAGCTTTCTTT.

The CDR3 region is CASSEAIIRTGFTGELFF. CDR3 bases: TGTGCCAGCAGTGAGGCTATCATCCGGACAGGCTTCACCGGGGAGCTGTTTTTT. The rearrangement links TRBV2 to TRBJ2-2; the match to TRBD1 covers 7 bases. This CDR3 comprises 18 residues. Per germline, CDR1 SNHLY and CDR2 FYNNEI. Trimming at V came to 3 bases and at J to 4 bases, leaving 14 bases not matched to a gene.

J is TRBJ1-4 and V is TRBV7-6; weak D call: TRBD1 (6 bases). The CDR3 totals 16 residues. The ends were cut back, 1 base at V and 7 bases at J, with 16 bases in the middle. CDR1 and CDR2 from the germline V gene are SGHVS and FNYEAQ. The CDR3 DNA is TGTGCCAGCAGCTTAGGGGGACATCTTATGGGTGAAAAACTGTTTTTT. Protein product: CASSLGGHLMGEKLFF. The complete variable domain, with remaining parts taken from reference TRBV7-6 and TRBJ1-4, reads GAGVSQSPRYKVTKRGQDVALRCDPISGHVSLYWYRQALGQGPEFLTYFNYEAQQDKSGLPNDRFSAERPEGSISTLTIQRTEQRDSAMYRCASSLGGHLMGEKLFFGSGTQLSVL.

This clone was observed a handful of times. The chain employs TRBV9 and TRBJ1-1, with TRBD1 as a possible D gene (6 bases). CDR3 length equals 15 residues. Germline V CDR1 and CDR2: SGDLS, YYNGEE. The V gene lost 0 bases and the J gene lost 7 bases, with 16 bases spanning the gap. The CDR3 sequence: CASSVADGQFDEAFF. The DNA for the CDR3 is TGTGCCAGCAGCGTAGCTGACGGACAGTTTGATGAAGCTTTCTTT.

This chain joins TRBV19 and TRBJ1-1; possible D gene TRBD1, 6 bases. This CDR3 has 15 residues. Germline CDR1 is LNHDA and CDR2 is SQIVND (reference sequence). V was cut by 3 bases and J by 1 base, with 12 bases left in between. The CDR3 bases are TGTGCCAGTAGTATGGCAGGGGCACGGAACACTGAAGCTTTCTTT. Its translation: CASSMAGARNTEAFF.

V is TRBV7-2 and J is TRBJ2-3; the match to TRBD1 covers 8 bases. The germline V gene has CDR1 SGHTA and CDR2 FQGNSA. V dropped 5 bases and J dropped 0; count of bases not matched to a gene: 4. The CDR3 extends over 15 amino acids. This chain's CDR3 is CASSQGAASTDTQYF. In DNA form, the CDR3 reads TGTGCCAGCAGCCAGGGGGCGGCTAGCACAGATACGCAGTATTTT. The whole variable domain, remainder taken from reference TRBV7-2 and TRBJ2-3, is GAGVSQSPSNKVTEKGKDVELRCDPISGHTALYWYRQSLGQGLEFLIYFQGNSAPDKSGLPSDRFSAERTGGSVSTLTIQRTQQEDSAVYLCASSQGAASTDTQYFGPGTRLTVL.